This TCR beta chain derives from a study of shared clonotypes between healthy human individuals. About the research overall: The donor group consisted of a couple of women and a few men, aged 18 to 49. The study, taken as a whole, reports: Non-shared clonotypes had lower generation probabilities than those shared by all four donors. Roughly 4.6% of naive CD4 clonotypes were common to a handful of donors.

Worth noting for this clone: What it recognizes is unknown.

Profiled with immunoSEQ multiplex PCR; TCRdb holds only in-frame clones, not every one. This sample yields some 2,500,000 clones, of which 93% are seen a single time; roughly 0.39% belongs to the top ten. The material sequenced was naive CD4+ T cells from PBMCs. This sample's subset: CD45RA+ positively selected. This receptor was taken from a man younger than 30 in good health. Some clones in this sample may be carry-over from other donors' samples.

The CDR3, as DNA: TGTGCCAGCTCACCACAATCGGGCAACACAGATACGCAGTATTTT. Its protein product is CASSPQSGNTDTQYF. The chain joins TRBV18 to TRBJ2-3; D not certain. Per the germline V gene, CDR1 is KGHSH and CDR2 is LQKENI. Trimming removed 1 base at V and 2 bases at J, with 10 bases between. The CDR3 is 15 amino acids.